The 23 T cell receptor beta chains listed next were all sequenced from one sample in a study of CD8 T cells in ankylosing spondylitis. TCRdb reprocessed the 5' RACE reads via MiXCR and lists one record per CDR3 protein. The table shows 200,000 to 300,000 distinct CDR3 sequences, with roughly 10% occurring only once. The sample consisted of blood, either unsorted or a sorted T cell fraction (not recorded which). The receptors shown here come from a male donor with ankylosing spondylitis or in good health (not recorded which).

The table lists this clonotype with a few counts. V is TRBV7-9 and J is TRBJ2-7, with 7 nucleotides matching TRBD1. The CDR3 loop spans 12 amino acids. The germline V gene has CDR1 SEHNR and CDR2 FQNEAQ (reference sequence). The trim removed 4 bases at V and 7 bases at J, leaving 4 bases unmatched. CDR3 amino acids: CASSSPGQEQYF. The CDR3 DNA reads TGTGCCAGCAGCTCACCGGGACAGGAGCAGTACTTC.

This clonotype was seen ten or more times. CDR3 nucleotides: TGTGCCAGCAGCCGACAGGGGGTGAACATTCAGTACTTC. This gives the protein CASSRQGVNIQYF. This chain links TRBV27 with TRBJ2-4; 9 nucleotides line up with TRBD1. Per germline, CDR1 MNHEY and CDR2 SMNVEV (reference sequence). The CDR3 length is 13 residues. J gave up 7 bases and V 6 bases, and 4 bases lay outside the gene matches.

The chain uses TRBV19 and TRBJ2-7; D may correspond to TRBD1 or TRBD2 (5 bases each). CDR1 is LNHDA and CDR2 is SQIVND in the germline V gene (reference sequence). Trimming took off 3 bases at V and 0 bases at J, with 9 bases between the two ends. CDR3 size: 14 residues. CDR3 bases: TGTGCCAGTAGTATCCGGGACGGCTCCTACGAGCAGTACTTC. Translated: CASSIRDGSYEQYF.

This clonotype came up a few times. V and J are TRBV2 and TRBJ1-3, with unresolved D. Trimming left V 6 bases short and J 4 bases short, with 13 bases between. The CDR3 sequence is 14 residues long. The germline V gene encodes CDR1 SNHLY and CDR2 FYNNEI. Here the CDR3 reads CASRNEGHGNTIYF. The CDR3 region has the DNA TGTGCCAGCAGGAACGAGGGCCACGGAAACACCATATATTTT.

As for this clonotype: Relative to the germline gene, one junction end is altered; a read error may explain this. The chain recombines TRBV4-1 with TRBJ2-1; D may match TRBD1 or TRBD2 (5 bases each). The CDR3 is 18 residues long. The V gene's germline CDR1 is MGHRA and CDR2 YSYEKL. CDR3 in amino acids: CASSKEAPSGSSYNEQFF. The CDR3 DNA sequence: TGCGCCAGCAGCAAAGAGGCTCCCTCAGGGAGTTCCTACAATGAGCAGTTCTTC.

This clonotype was seen ten or more times. The V call is TRBV7-6, the J call TRBJ2-1, with a possible D match to TRBD2 (7 bases). Germline V gene data show CDR1 as SGHVS and CDR2 as FNYEAQ. V lost 5 bases and J 6 bases, leaving 17 bases between the germline ends. The CDR3 is made up of 15 amino acids. This CDR3 is CASSPWGGGSNEQFF. The CDR3 coding sequence is TGTGCCAGCAGCCCCTGGGGAGGGGGGTCCAATGAGCAGTTCTTC.

The sample holds many counts of this clonotype. CDR3 nucleotide sequence: TGCAGTGCTAGATGGTCCATCAACTATGGCTACACCTTC. Its protein is CSARWSINYGYTF. This chain uses TRBV20-1 with TRBJ1-2; no clear D. V was trimmed by 2 bases and J by 2 bases, leaving 9 bases between them. The germline V gene encodes CDR1 DFQATT and CDR2 SNEGSKA (reference sequence). This CDR3 comprises 13 residues.

This clonotype was seen only a few times. The chain combines TRBV2 with TRBJ1-4, with D perhaps matching TRBD1 (5 bases). Between the trimmed V and J ends, which lost 3 bases and 0 bases, there was a span of 8 bases. CDR1 SNHLY and CDR2 FYNNEI come from the germline V gene. There are 15 residues in the CDR3. DNA of the CDR3: TGTGCCAGCAGTGAGGGACTACCAACTAATGAAAAACTGTTTTTT. This encodes CASSEGLPTNEKLFF.

The V call is TRBV12-3 or TRBV12-4, the J call TRBJ2-1, with TRBD2 as a possible D gene (5 bases). The CDR3 runs to 13 residues. With 4 bases removed from V and 5 bases from J, the gap between germline ends came to 9 bases. CDR3 coding DNA: TGTGCCAGCAGTTCCAGCGGCCACAATGAGCAGTTCTTC. Its translation: CASSSSGHNEQFF.

This clonotype was seen many times. V gene TRBV20-1 combines with J gene TRBJ2-5; D is unresolved. The CDR3 totals 11 residues. Trimming removed 6 bases at V and 6 bases at J, with 11 bases between. CDR1 and CDR2 (germline): DFQATT, SNEGSKA (reference sequence). The CDR3 nucleotides are TGCAGTGCCGGCGAGGAGAAGACCCAGTACTTC. It specifies CSAGEEKTQYF.

There are many counts of this clonotype. This chain joins TRBV29-1 and TRBJ1-1; no definite D call. Trimming took off 4 bases at V and 1 base at J, with 13 bases between the two ends. The CDR3 is made up of 14 amino acids. Looked up from germline, CDR1 is SQVTM and CDR2 is ANQGSEA. DNA for the CDR3: TGCAGCGTTGGTTTACGGGTGAAGAACACTGAAGCTTTCTTT. Translating gives CSVGLRVKNTEAFF.

This clonotype was observed many times. CDR3 bases: TGTGCCAGCAGCCAGTTCGACAGGGATTCCTACGAGCAGTACTTC. Translating gives CASSQFDRDSYEQYF. The genes are TRBV3-1 and TRBJ2-7, with 7 bases that match TRBD1. Unmatched junction bases numbered 6, after V lost 3 bases and J lost 1 base. Germline assignment: CDR1 LGHDT and CDR2 YNNKEL (reference sequence). The length of the CDR3 is 15 residues.

This clonotype came up many times. The chain recombines TRBV5-1 with TRBJ1-2; D may be TRBD1 (5 bases). CDR3 length equals 14 residues. V was cut by 3 bases and J by 8 bases, with 17 bases left in between. Germline CDR1 reads SGHRS; CDR2 reads YFSETQ. The CDR3 DNA reads TGCGCCAGCAGCTCCCCAAGGTCCGGGGGAGGCTACACCTTC. It yields the protein CASSSPRSGGGYTF.

This clonotype was seen ten or more times. The chain couples TRBV4-1 to TRBJ2-5; 7 bases agree with TRBD2. With V trimmed by 4 bases and J by 3 bases, 5 bases remained unmatched. The V gene's germline CDR1 is MGHRA and CDR2 YSYEKL. The CDR3 runs 14 residues. In DNA form, the CDR3 reads TGCGCCAGCAGCCTCGCTAGCGGCGAAGAGACCCAGTACTTC. Translated: CASSLASGEETQYF.

The chain links TRBV30 to TRBJ2-3; TRBD2 matches at 7 bases. The CDR3 is 16 amino acids. The V segment lost 2 bases and the J segment 4 bases; nucleotides outside the gene matches: 12. Per germline, CDR1 GTSNPN and CDR2 SVGIG (reference sequence). The CDR3 loop is CAWSLPRGRASDTQYF. The CDR3 DNA is TGTGCCTGGAGTCTACCGAGAGGGAGGGCCTCAGATACGCAGTATTTT. The entire variable domain, with the rest obtained from reference TRBV30 and TRBJ2-3, is as follows: SQTIHQWPATLVQPVGSPLSLECTVEGTSNPNLYWYRQAAGRGLQLLFYSVGIGQISSEVPQNLSASRPQDRQFILSSKKLLLSDSGFYLCAWSLPRGRASDTQYFGPGTRLTVL.

V is TRBV12-3 or TRBV12-4 and J is TRBJ2-1, with 10 bases aligning to TRBD2. V trimming: 5 bases; J trimming: 2 bases; junction bases outside the gene matches: 6. This CDR3 region has 16 residues. CDR3 residues: CASSPPTSGAYNEQFF. CDR3 nucleotide sequence: TGTGCCAGCAGTCCCCCTACTAGCGGGGCCTACAATGAGCAGTTCTTC.

This clonotype came up a few times. The V gene is TRBV7-8, the J gene TRBJ2-7; D gene unclear. Trimming took off 0 bases at V and 6 bases at J, with 6 bases between the two ends. This CDR3 is built from 12 residues. Looked up from germline, CDR1 is SGHVS and CDR2 is FQNEAQ. This CDR3 reads CASSLAASEQYF. The DNA for the CDR3 is TGTGCCAGCAGCTTAGCGGCGAGCGAGCAGTACTTC.

This clonotype has at least ten counts. The rearrangement uses TRBV20-1 and TRBJ1-1; TRBD1 matches 7 bases. The germline V gene encodes CDR1 DFQATT and CDR2 SNEGSKA (reference sequence). V shed 0 bases, J shed 1 base, and the junction held 2 bases outside the gene matches. This CDR3 has 14 residues. The CDR3 DNA follows: TGCAGTGCTAGAGATGACAGGGAGAACACTGAAGCTTTCTTT. Translating gives CSARDDRENTEAFF.

With regard to this clonotype: A much larger clonotype is one base distant, so this may be a read error. The CDR3 DNA reads TGTGCCTGGAGTCCAACTAATGATAAACTGTTTTTT. It yields the protein CAWSPTNDKLFF. The chain has TRBV30 and TRBJ1-4; D is ambiguous. This CDR3 spans 12 amino acids. Germline V gene lookup returns CDR1 GTSNPN and CDR2 SVGIG (reference sequence).

This clonotype appeared many times. DNA of the CDR3: TGCAGTGCCAGCGGGCGGGGGAGAGACTATGGCTACACCTTC. It is translated as CSASGRGRDYGYTF. V usage is TRBV20-1 and J usage is TRBJ1-2; possibly TRBD1 for D (5 bases). CDR1 and CDR2 (germline): DFQATT, SNEGSKA (reference sequence). This CDR3 contains 14 residues. The ends were cut back, 6 bases at V and 3 bases at J, with 17 bases in the middle.

The sample holds a few counts of this clonotype. This sequence joins TRBV7-2 and TRBJ2-5; D perhaps matches TRBD1 (8 bases). Trimming cost V 5 bases and J 3 bases, with 13 bases left between them. This CDR3 contains 14 residues. Germline assignment: CDR1 SGHTA and CDR2 FQGNSA. The CDR3 nucleotides read TGTGCCAGCAGCATCACAGGGGGGGAAGAGACCCAGTACTTC. Protein product: CASSITGGEETQYF.

This clonotype was seen repeatedly, ten times or more. The CDR3 DNA is TGTGCCAGCAGCGCCCGACAGGGGAGGGGCACAGATACGCAGTATTTT. As protein: CASSARQGRGTDTQYF. The V call is TRBV9, the J call TRBJ2-3; maybe TRBD1 (8 bases). Germline-derived CDR1 and CDR2 are SGDLS and YYNGEE. V lost 3 bases and J lost 1, with 15 bases in between. The CDR3 consists of 16 residues.

The chain carries TRBV5-1 and TRBJ1-1; D may be TRBD1 (5 bases). Between the trimmed V and J ends, which lost 6 bases and 1 base, there was a span of 13 bases. CDR3 length: 14 residues. The germline V gene encodes CDR1 SGHRS and CDR2 YFSETQ. The CDR3 sequence: CASTQGDGNTEAFF. CDR3 in DNA: TGCGCCAGCACCCAAGGGGACGGGAACACTGAAGCTTTCTTT.